This section outlines one T cell receptor (beta chain) sequence together with its context. Its antigen is undetermined. This specimen comes from a study of response to subunit inactivated influenza vaccine. Study-level findings and limits: The authors suggested that few new T cells are recruited per seasonal influenza vaccination.

Each CDR3 protein is one row after TCRdb ran MiXCR on the RT-PCR reads. This sample has about 540,000 distinct CDR3 sequences; around a quarter occur once, and the top ten carry 2.8%. The V segment lost 10 bases and the J segment 5 bases; nucleotides outside the gene matches: 9. The CDR3 covers 14 residues. The germline V gene encodes CDR1 ENHRY and CDR2 SYGVKD. A further study also used this sample, focusing on T cells expressing NK-cell markers. That paper adds: With UMIs, 5'RACE template switching was used to make TCR beta cDNA. Sorted T-cell subsets CD3+CD56+NKG2C+, CD3+CD56+NKG2C- and CD3+CD56-NKG2C+ were TCR beta-sequenced. Roughly six donors had dominant NKG2C+ clonotypes that comprised about 1.0-7.0% of their CD8+ T cells. In a handful of donors, dominant clonotypes made up about 25-60.1% of CD3+CD56-NKG2C+ cells.

The sequence was collected from a man aged 45-65 years who received an inactivated influenza vaccine. This sequence joins TRBV10-3 and TRBJ2-1; 9 bases map to TRBD2. Here the sequenced sample was CD4+ T cells sorted from PBMCs, taken 11 to 12 days after vaccination. This CDR3 is CATSTSGANNEQFF. In DNA form, the CDR3 reads TGTGCCACTTCGACTAGCGGAGCTAACAATGAGCAGTTCTTC.